A single sample gave rise to the 23 T cell receptor beta chains below, sequenced in a study of CD8 T cells in Susac syndrome. It was with random hexamers that 0.5 to 1 ug RNA was reverse transcribed. TCRdb re-called the immunoSEQ multiplex PCR reads through MiXCR, storing one row per CDR3 protein. The sample holds 95,000 or so distinct CDR3 sequences, over 85% seen once. Sequencing used CD8+ T cells from PBMCs. The receptors originated from a human donor in good health.

The chain has TRBV12-3 or TRBV12-4 and TRBJ1-5, with 8 bases matching TRBD1. V lost 3 bases, J lost 5 bases, and 3 bases stayed unmatched. This CDR3 spans 14 amino acids. This CDR3 reads CASSFSGGDQPQHF. The CDR3 region has the DNA TGTGCCAGCAGTTTCTCAGGGGGCGATCAGCCCCAGCATTTT.

The V and J genes are TRBV13 and TRBJ1-1; weak D call: TRBD1 (5 bases). V was clipped by 5 bases and J by 5 bases, with 18 bases between them. This CDR3 has 15 residues. The germline CDR1 and CDR2 sequences are PRHDT and FYEKMQ (reference sequence). Written as DNA, the CDR3 is TGTGCCAGCAGCCCAGGGCCCTCCTGGGGGACTGAAGCTTTCTTT. Translating it yields CASSPGPSWGTEAFF.

The rearrangement uses TRBV29-1 and TRBJ2-3; maybe TRBD1 (5 bases). Germline values: CDR1 SQVTM, CDR2 ANQGSEA. Trimming removed 4 bases from V and 2 bases from J, with 10 bases in between. This CDR3 has 13 residues. The CDR3 DNA sequence: TGCAGCGTTGGAGACAGATCCACAGATACGCAGTATTTT. Its protein is CSVGDRSTDTQYF.

The chain combines TRBV27 with TRBJ1-4, with D perhaps TRBD1 (6 bases). Trimming shortened V by 3 bases and J by 6 bases, and 11 bases separated the two germline ends. The CDR3 is made up of 14 amino acids. Germline CDR1 is MNHEY and CDR2 is SMNVEV (reference sequence). The CDR3 loop reads CASSLMGGDEKLFF. The CDR3 DNA reads as TGTGCCAGCAGTTTGATGGGGGGCGATGAAAAACTGTTTTTT.

The chain links TRBV13 to TRBJ1-1; 9 bases agree with TRBD1. V lost 5 bases, J lost 0 bases, and 13 bases stayed unmatched. Germline CDR1 reads PRHDT; CDR2 reads FYEKMQ (reference sequence). The CDR3 has 18 amino acids. The CDR3 sequence is CASSPIGDRAGMNTEAFF. The CDR3 nucleotides are TGTGCCAGCAGCCCTATTGGGGACAGGGCGGGTATGAACACTGAAGCTTTCTTT.

The gene calls are TRBV13 and TRBJ2-3; D ambiguous. CDR1 and CDR2 (germline): PRHDT, FYEKMQ (reference sequence). The V end lost 4 bases, the J end lost 0 bases, and 14 bases lay between the germline ends. This CDR3 has 16 amino acids. The CDR3 DNA sequence: TGTGCCAGCAGCTCCCTAAGTAGCTCTAGCACAGATACGCAGTATTTT. It is translated as CASSSLSSSSTDTQYF.

The chain employs TRBV9 and TRBJ2-2; TRBD1 matches at 8 bases. Germline V gives CDR1 SGDLS, CDR2 YYNGEE. The CDR3 is made up of 17 amino acids. The V gene end was trimmed by 0 bases and the J gene end by 6 bases; junction bases not matched to a gene: 10. The CDR3 DNA reads as TGTGCCAGCAGCGTAGCTACGAAGGGACAGGATCCCGGGGAGCTGTTTTTT. Its protein product is CASSVATKGQDPGELFF.

This sequence joins TRBV5-1 and TRBJ2-7; D gene ambiguous. The CDR3 is 14 amino acids. Trimming removed 4 bases from V and 2 bases from J, with 13 bases in between. Germline V CDR1 and CDR2: SGHRS, YFSETQ. The CDR3 spells CASSERLAAYEQYF. In nucleotides, the CDR3 is TGCGCCAGCAGCGAACGACTGGCCGCCTACGAGCAGTACTTC.

Turning to this clonotype: The junction does not match germline at one end; this may be a read error. The gene calls are TRBV27 and TRBJ1-2; 8 bases fit TRBD1. This CDR3 region has 14 residues. The germline V gene encodes CDR1 MNHEY and CDR2 SMNVEV (reference sequence). CDR3 sequence reads: CASRETGENYGYTF. CDR3 nucleotides: TGTGCCAGCAGAGAGACAGGGGAAAACTACGGCTACACCTTC.

This chain links TRBV20-1 with TRBJ1-2; TRBD1 might be the D (5 bases). The germline V gene has CDR1 DFQATT and CDR2 SNEGSKA (reference sequence). The CDR3 runs 14 residues. V lost 0 bases to trimming and J lost 4 bases, with 12 bases between them. CDR3 region: CSARDPGAAYGYTF. The CDR3 coding sequence is TGCAGTGCTAGAGATCCCGGGGCGGCCTATGGCTACACCTTC.

The chain employs TRBV24-1 and TRBJ2-3; D is uncertain. This CDR3 is built from 12 residues. Trimming shortened V by 5 bases and J by 1 base, and 3 bases separated the two germline ends. The germline gives CDR1 KGHDR, CDR2 SFDVKD. CDR3 DNA sequence: TGTGCCACCAGTGTCGGCACAGATACGCAGTATTTT. Its translation: CATSVGTDTQYF.

V gene TRBV29-1 combines with J gene TRBJ1-2; D remains unclear. The germline V gene has CDR1 SQVTM and CDR2 ANQGSEA. V lost 6 bases to trimming and J lost 3 bases, with 11 bases between them. The CDR3 spans 12 residues. CDR3 nucleotide sequence: TGCAGCGTCACCGGGAGGGACTATGGCTACACCTTC. This translates into CSVTGRDYGYTF.

The chain carries TRBV29-1 and TRBJ2-6, with 7 bases that match TRBD2. The CDR3 loop spans 17 amino acids. V shed 7 bases, J shed 1 base, and the junction held 13 bases outside the gene matches. The V gene's germline CDR1 is SQVTM and CDR2 ANQGSEA. CDR3 amino acids: CSAAGSGEGSGANVLTF. The CDR3 nucleotides read TGCAGCGCAGCGGGGTCGGGGGAAGGATCTGGGGCCAACGTCCTGACTTTC.

V usage is TRBV7-9 and J usage is TRBJ2-3, with 7 bases identical to TRBD1. This CDR3 region has 15 residues. Germline CDR1 and CDR2: SEHNR and FQNEAQ (reference sequence). J was trimmed by 2 bases and V by 2 bases; bases with no gene match: 4. The CDR3: CASSLLQGITDTQYF. In DNA, the CDR3 is TGTGCCAGCAGCTTATTACAGGGGATCACAGATACGCAGTATTTT.

The chain links TRBV2 to TRBJ2-5; TRBD2 is a possible D gene (5 bases). Per germline, CDR1 SNHLY and CDR2 FYNNEI. Trimming shortened V by 2 bases and J by 3 bases, and 10 bases separated the two germline ends. This CDR3 comprises 14 residues. CDR3 sequence reads: CASSEFRGEETQYF. CDR3 nucleotide sequence: TGTGCCAGCAGTGAATTTCGGGGTGAAGAGACCCAGTACTTC. Full variable domain (remainder filled in from reference TRBV2 and TRBJ2-5): EPEVTQTPSHQVTQMGQEVILRCVPISNHLYFYWYRQILGQKVEFLVSFYNNEISEKSEIFDDQFSVERPDGSNFTLKIRSTKLEDSAMYFCASSEFRGEETQYFGPGTRLLVL.

This sequence joins TRBV7-8 and TRBJ1-1; TRBD1 might be the D (6 bases). Trimming took off 4 bases at V and 3 bases at J, with 9 bases between the two ends. The CDR3 is made up of 13 amino acids. Germline values: CDR1 SGHVS, CDR2 FQNEAQ. CDR3 in amino acids: CASSSAGDTEAFF. In DNA, the CDR3 is TGTGCCAGCAGCTCGGCAGGGGACACTGAAGCTTTCTTT.

The V gene is TRBV29-1, the J gene TRBJ2-7; 7 bases line up with TRBD1. This CDR3 spans 13 amino acids. Germline CDR1 and CDR2: SQVTM and ANQGSEA. Unmatched junction bases numbered 4, after V lost 3 bases and J lost 2 bases. The CDR3 DNA is TGCAGCGTTGAGGGGACAGTTCCCTACGAGCAGTACTTC. Its translation: CSVEGTVPYEQYF.

V usage is TRBV6-5 and J usage is TRBJ2-5; unclear D gene. Deletions cut 3 bases from V and 5 bases from J, with 7 bases between. Germline-derived CDR1 and CDR2 are MNHEY and SVGAGI. This CDR3 is 12 amino acids long. The CDR3 loop is CASSYDGETQYF. The CDR3, as DNA: TGTGCCAGCAGTTATGACGGGGAGACCCAGTACTTC.

The rearrangement links TRBV4-1 to TRBJ2-7; 7 bases map to TRBD1. The CDR3 is made up of 15 amino acids. Germline V gene lookup returns CDR1 MGHRA and CDR2 YSYEKL. V shed 1 base and J 3 bases; nucleotides not matched to a gene: 6. The CDR3 DNA sequence: TGCGCCAGCAGCCAAGCCCCGGACAGGAACTACGAGCAGTACTTC. Amino acid sequence: CASSQAPDRNYEQYF.

This sequence joins TRBV29-1 and TRBJ1-5; D gene uncertain. There are 14 residues in the CDR3. V dropped 4 bases and J dropped 3 bases, with 13 bases sitting between them. Germline-derived CDR1 and CDR2 are SQVTM and ANQGSEA. The CDR3 DNA reads TGCAGCGTTGTGCCGGGGATTCACAATCAGCCCCAGCATTTT. This encodes CSVVPGIHNQPQHF.

V and J are TRBV20-1 and TRBJ1-5; weak D call: TRBD1 (5 bases). Per germline, CDR1 DFQATT and CDR2 SNEGSKA (reference sequence). V was pared by 3 bases and J by 5 bases, with 20 bases between. CDR3 length: 16 residues. The CDR3 sequence is CSASPRDWVFYQPQHF. The CDR3 bases are TGCAGTGCTAGCCCGCGGGACTGGGTATTTTATCAGCCCCAGCATTTT.

The genes are TRBV29-1 and TRBJ1-2, with D tentatively TRBD1 (5 bases). CDR3 size: 11 residues. Trimming stripped 5 bases from V and 7 bases from J, with 11 bases between. Looked up from germline, CDR1 is SQVTM and CDR2 is ANQGSEA. CDR3 nucleotide sequence: TGCAGCGTTAGGTCAGGGTCTGGCTACACCTTC. This sequence encodes CSVRSGSGYTF. Together with reference TRBV29-1 and TRBJ1-2, the CDR3 gives the full variable domain: SAVISQKPSRDICQRGTSLTIQCQVDSQVTMMFWYRQQPGQSLTLIATANQGSEATYESGFVIDKFPISRPNLTFSTLTVSNMSPEDSSIYLCSVRSGSGYTFGSGTRLTVV.

This clonotype was detected once. This chain uses TRBV12-3 or TRBV12-4 with TRBJ2-7, with D tentatively TRBD2 (6 bases). The CDR3 is made up of 14 amino acids. V lost 2 bases and J lost 2, with 10 bases in between. Here the CDR3 reads CASSLFTGAYEQYF. The CDR3 nucleotides read TGTGCCAGCAGTTTATTCACGGGGGCCTACGAGCAGTACTTC.